This T cell receptor beta chain was found in a study of T cells in tuberculosis. Study-level information: CD1B tetramers identified T cells specific for mycobacterial lipid GMM. A South African cohort included IGRA-negative adolescents, latently infected IGRA-positive adolescents and adults with active tuberculosis.

The CDR3 spans 14 residues. Germline V gene data show CDR1 as MNHNS and CDR2 as SASEGT. Trimming removed 2 bases at V and 8 bases at J, with 12 bases between. Sequenced by immunoSEQ multiplex PCR; TCRdb stores in-frame clones only, minus some. Among fewer than 40,000 clones listed, 95% to 97% were seen once. V usage is TRBV6-1 and J usage is TRBJ1-4, with D perhaps matching TRBD1 (5 bases). Sequencing input: PBMCs. The clonotype comes from a donor aged 5 to 30 with latent tuberculosis or without tuberculosis infection. As DNA, the CDR3 is TGTGCCAGCAGTGAAATCCAGGGAGGGGAAAAACTGTTTTTT. Amino acid sequence: CASSEIQGGEKLFF.